This paragraph covers one TCR beta chain sequence. As yet, its antigen is unknown. The sample is drawn from a study of T-cell memory formation after mild COVID-19. Study as a whole: Among the donors, TCR clusters were largely specific to each donor.

V shed 5 bases and J shed 8 bases, with 12 bases lying between them. There are 12 residues in the CDR3. The V gene's germline CDR1 is GTSNPN and CDR2 SVGIG (reference sequence). One entry per CDR3 protein, called by TCRdb with MiXCR from the 5' RACE reads. Of about 210,000 distinct CDR3 sequences listed, under 30% are singletons. Study-level findings and limits: A second wave of clones peaked on day 37, and their SARS-CoV-2 specificity went unconfirmed.

This TCR derives from an adult woman who had mild COVID-19 (a few samples of this study predate the infection). Cell type and time point are not known. The rearrangement uses TRBV30 and TRBJ1-4; D not resolved. The source material was PBMCs or a T cell subset sorted from them (not recorded which). The chain's CDR3 is CAWSVVDEKLFF. For the CDR3, the DNA is TGTGCCTGGTCCGTAGTGGACGAAAAACTGTTTTTT.